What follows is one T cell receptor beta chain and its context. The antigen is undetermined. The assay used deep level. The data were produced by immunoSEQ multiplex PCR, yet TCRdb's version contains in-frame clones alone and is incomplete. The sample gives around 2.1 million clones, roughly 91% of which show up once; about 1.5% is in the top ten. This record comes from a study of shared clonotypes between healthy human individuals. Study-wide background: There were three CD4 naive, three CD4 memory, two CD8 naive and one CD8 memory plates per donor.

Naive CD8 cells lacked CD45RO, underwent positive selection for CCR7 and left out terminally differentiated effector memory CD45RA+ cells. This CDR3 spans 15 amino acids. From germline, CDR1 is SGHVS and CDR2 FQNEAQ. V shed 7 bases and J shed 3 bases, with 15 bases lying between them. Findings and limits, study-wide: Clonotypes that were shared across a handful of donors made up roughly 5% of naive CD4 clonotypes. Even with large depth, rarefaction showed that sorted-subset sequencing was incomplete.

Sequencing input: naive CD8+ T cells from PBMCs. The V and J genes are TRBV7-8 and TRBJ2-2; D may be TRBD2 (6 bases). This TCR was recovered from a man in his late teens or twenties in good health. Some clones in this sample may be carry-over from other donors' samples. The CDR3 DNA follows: TGTGCCAGCACCGGGCAGGTAGCGGACACCGGGGAGCTGTTTTTT. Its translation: CASTGQVADTGELFF.